This T cell receptor (beta chain) emerged from a study of T cell clonotyping in hematopoietic cell transplantation. The table came from immunoSEQ multiplex PCR; TCRdb's copy has only in-frame clones and leaves some out. The sample has about 11,000 clones, roughly 90% seen once. Germline trimming cut 5 bases from V and 6 bases from J; bases unmatched to any gene: 8. CDR3 size: 16 residues. From germline, CDR1 is SGHTA and CDR2 FQGNSA. The TCR originated in a male patient over 55 who had an allogeneic stem cell transplant from an unrelated donor, so the T cells may come from the graft donor. Some clones in this sample may be carry-over from other donors' samples. The chain uses TRBV7-2 and TRBJ2-5; TRBD2 agrees at 14 bases. The sequenced sample was PBMCs, obtained 180 days after allogeneic stem cell transplant. The CDR3 DNA is TGTGCCAGCAGCCTTAGACTAGCGGGGGGGCTGAAGACCCAGTACTTC. Translated: CASSLRLAGGLKTQYF.